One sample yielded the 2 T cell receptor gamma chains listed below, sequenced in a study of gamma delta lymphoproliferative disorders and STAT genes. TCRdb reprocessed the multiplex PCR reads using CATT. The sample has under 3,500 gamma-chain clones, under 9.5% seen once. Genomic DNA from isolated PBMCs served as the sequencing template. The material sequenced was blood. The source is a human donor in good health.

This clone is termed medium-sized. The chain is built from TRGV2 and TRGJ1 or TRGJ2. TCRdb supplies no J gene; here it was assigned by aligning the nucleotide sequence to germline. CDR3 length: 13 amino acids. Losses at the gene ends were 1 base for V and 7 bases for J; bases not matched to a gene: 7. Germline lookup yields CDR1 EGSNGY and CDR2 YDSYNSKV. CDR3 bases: TGTGCCACCTGGGACGGTGGGACATATAAGAAACTCTTT. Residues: CATWDGGTYKKLF.

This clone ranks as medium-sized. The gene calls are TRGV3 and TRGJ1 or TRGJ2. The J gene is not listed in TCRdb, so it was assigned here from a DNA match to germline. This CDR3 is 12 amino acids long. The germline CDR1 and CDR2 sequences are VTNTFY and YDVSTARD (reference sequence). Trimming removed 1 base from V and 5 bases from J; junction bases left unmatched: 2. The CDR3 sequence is CATWDSDYKKLF. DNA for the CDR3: TGTGCCACCTGGGACAGTGATTATAAGAAACTCTTT.